This is a list of T cell receptor beta chains from one sample in a study of blood T cell repertoires in COVID-19. Libraries were prepared by immunoSEQ multiplex PCR; TCRdb keeps only in-frame clonotypes and omits some of them. This sample has some 56,000 clones, with 86% found just once. The source material was peripheral blood. Receptor source: a woman aged 80 or over with acute or convalescent COVID-19. The CDR3 runs from the conserved cysteine through the conserved F or W. Each record gives: V gene, clone size, D gene, J gene, CDR3 DNA, CDR3 protein. The D gene is left open where the match is weak. For some rows the clone size is stated as once, few or many, or as a class when expanded; others skip it.

V gene: TRBV4-1; clone size: -; D gene: TRBD1; J gene: TRBJ1-4; CDR3 DNA: TGCGCCAGCAGCCAGGACAGGGAGTATGGTGATGAAAAACTGTTTTTT; CDR3 protein: CASSQDREYGDEKLFF
V gene: TRBV2; clone size: -; D gene: -; J gene: TRBJ1-1; CDR3 DNA: TGTGCCAGCAGTCTACAGGGTACCACTGAAGCTTTCTTT; CDR3 protein: CASSLQGTTEAFF
V gene: TRBV3-1/TRBV3-2; clone size: -; D gene: -; J gene: TRBJ1-4; CDR3 DNA: TGTGCCAGCAGCCAAGGGACACCGGCGGGGGAAAAACTGTTTTTT; CDR3 protein: CASSQGTPAGEKLFF
V gene: TRBV28; clone size: -; D gene: -; J gene: TRBJ1-2; CDR3 DNA: TGTGCCAGCAGTTCCCCAAACTATGGCTACACCTTC; CDR3 protein: CASSSPNYGYTF
V gene: TRBV6-2/TRBV6-3; clone size: few; D gene: -; J gene: TRBJ1-5; CDR3 DNA: TGTGCCAGCAGTTACTTCGGGGATCAGCCCCAGCATTTT; CDR3 protein: CASSYFGDQPQHF
V gene: TRBV29-1; clone size: -; D gene: -; J gene: TRBJ2-1; CDR3 DNA: TGCAGCGTTGACGGGGTCAGTGAGCAGTTCTTC; CDR3 protein: CSVDGVSEQFF
V gene: TRBV3-1/TRBV3-2; clone size: -; D gene: -; J gene: TRBJ1-4; CDR3 DNA: TGTGCCAGCAGCCTCGGGGGGGTTAATGAAAAACTGTTTTTT; CDR3 protein: CASSLGGVNEKLFF
V gene: TRBV11-3; clone size: -; D gene: TRBD1; J gene: TRBJ1-5; CDR3 DNA: TGTGCCAGCAGCCCGACAGGGAATCAGCCCCAGCATTTT; CDR3 protein: CASSPTGNQPQHF
V gene: TRBV12-5; clone size: -; D gene: TRBD1; J gene: TRBJ1-2; CDR3 DNA: TGTGCTAGTGGTCCCGTCGGGACAGCTACCTTC; CDR3 protein: CASGPVGTATF
V gene: TRBV2; clone size: few; D gene: -; J gene: TRBJ2-2; CDR3 DNA: TGTGCCAGCAGTGAGCCGGGACTTACGAACACCGGGGAGCTGTTTTTT; CDR3 protein: CASSEPGLTNTGELFF
V gene: TRBV7-8; clone size: -; D gene: -; J gene: TRBJ2-1; CDR3 DNA: TGTGCCAGCAGCTTAGCGGGAGGATTCAATGAGCAGTTCTTC; CDR3 protein: CASSLAGGFNEQFF